This is a list of T cell receptor beta chains from one sample in a study of blood T cell repertoires in COVID-19. Sequencing used immunoSEQ multiplex PCR; TCRdb keeps in-frame clones, though not all of them. The sample includes roughly 49,000 clones, approximately 88% seen only once; the top ten take about 4.1%. Sequencing used peripheral blood. These receptors all stem from a man aged 45-60 years with active COVID-19. CDR3s include the opening cysteine and the closing phenylalanine or tryptophan. The D gene is left open where the match is weak. Not every row has a clone size; where given, it reads once, few, many or a size class.

J,D,V,size,DNA,CDR3
TRBJ2-4,TRBD1,TRBV2,.,TGTGCCAGCAGAGGTGACAGGGCGAAAAACATTCAGTACTTC,CASRGDRAKNIQYF
TRBJ2-7,TRBD1,TRBV29-1,.,TGCAGCGTGGCAACCGGGACAGGGGACGAGCAGTACTTC,CSVATGTGDEQYF
TRBJ1-1,TRBD1,TRBV27,.,TGTGCCAGCAGACTACAGGGGGCATCAACCTGGGCTTTCTTT,CASRLQGASTWAFF
TRBJ2-3,.,TRBV20-1,few,TGCAGTGCTAGTGTGGCGGGGATGGGGGCAGATACGCAGTATTTT,CSASVAGMGADTQYF
TRBJ1-2,.,TRBV9,.,TGTGCCAGCAGCGTACGACAGGACACCAAGCTTGGGGGCTACACCTTC,CASSVRQDTKLGGYTF
TRBJ2-5,TRBD2,TRBV10-1,.,TGCGCCAGCAGTGCTAGCGGGGGACCCCAAGAGACCCAGTACTTC,CASSASGGPQETQYF
TRBJ2-7,TRBD1,TRBV6-5,.,TGTGCCAGCAGTTACTTGGGGACAGGGGGATACGAGCAGTACTTC,CASSYLGTGGYEQYF
TRBJ1-3,.,TRBV7-8,.,TGTGCCAGCAGCCCCTACCGGGTAGTCTCTGGAAACACCATATATTTT,CASSPYRVVSGNTIYF
TRBJ1-2,TRBD1,TRBV4-1,.,TGCGCCAGCAGCCAAGCCCAACCAAGTGGGACAGGTAGTGGCTACACCTTC,CASSQAQPSGTGSGYTF
TRBJ1-1,.,TRBV20-1,.,TGCAGTGCTAGAGATTTGGAGGCTTTCTTT,CSARDLEAFF
TRBJ1-1,.,TRBV12-3/TRBV12-4,few,TGTGCCAGCAGTCCGTTTTTATACACTGAAGCTTTCTTT,CASSPFLYTEAFF
TRBJ1-1,TRBD1,TRBV19,.,TGTGCCAGTAGTGTCCCCAGGGACAGGAGACATGACACTGAAGCTTTCTTT,CASSVPRDRRHDTEAFF
TRBJ2-2,TRBD1,TRBV24-1,.,TGTGCCACCAGTGATTGGCCAGGGGGCAACACCGGGGAGCTGTTTTTT,CATSDWPGGNTGELFF
TRBJ2-5,TRBD2,TRBV7-2,.,TGTGCCAGCAGCTTCATAGCGGGGGGGACCCAGTACTTC,CASSFIAGGTQYF
TRBJ1-2,TRBD1,TRBV27,.,TGTGCCAGCAGTTCGGGACAGGGGATCTATGGCTACACCTTC,CASSSGQGIYGYTF
TRBJ1-2,TRBD1,TRBV6-5,.,TGTGCCAGCAATCAAACAGGGGGCATCGACTATGGCTACACCTTC,CASNQTGGIDYGYTF
TRBJ1-6,.,TRBV9,.,TGTGCCAGCAGCGGGACAGCCACAAATTCACCCCTCCACTTT,CASSGTATNSPLHF
TRBJ2-3,.,TRBV6-2/TRBV6-3,.,TGTGCCAGCAGTTCCGGCGGGGGCCACACAGATACGCAGTATTTT,CASSSGGGHTDTQYF
TRBJ1-4,TRBD1,TRBV29-1,.,TGCAGCGTTGATGGGGGACAGCGTGAAAAACTGTTTTTT,CSVDGGQREKLFF
TRBJ2-3,TRBD2,TRBV11-2,.,TGTGCCAGCAGCTTTACTAGCGGGGTGGGCACAGATACGCAGTATTTT,CASSFTSGVGTDTQYF
TRBJ2-4,.,TRBV28,.,TGTGCCAGTGTTTCAGTGGGGCTCGACATTCAGTACTTC,CASVSVGLDIQYF
TRBJ1-2,TRBD1,TRBV10-3,.,TGTGCCATCAGTGAGTCACAACAACAGGGGTACGGCTACACCTTC,CAISESQQQGYGYTF
TRBJ2-5,.,TRBV5-1,few,TGCGCCAGCAGCTCCTACGGCCTCGCCAGGGAGACCCAGTACTTC,CASSSYGLARETQYF
TRBJ1-5,.,TRBV18,once,TGTGCCAGCTCACCAACGGGTTTGGGCGCAGGGAATGGCAATCAGCCCCAGCATTTT,CASSPTGLGAGNGNQPQHF
TRBJ2-1,TRBD2,TRBV6-2/TRBV6-3,.,TGTGCCAGCAGTTCCTCGGGGGGTGATTTCTCGGACTACAATGAGCAGTTCTTC,CASSSSGGDFSDYNEQFF
TRBJ2-1,TRBD1,TRBV6-2/TRBV6-3,.,TGTGCCAGCAGTTACCCACAGGGGCTTGAGCAGTTCTTC,CASSYPQGLEQFF
TRBJ2-1,.,TRBV24-1,.,TGTGCCACCGAGGTAGGAGGATACAATGAGCAGTTCTTC,CATEVGGYNEQFF